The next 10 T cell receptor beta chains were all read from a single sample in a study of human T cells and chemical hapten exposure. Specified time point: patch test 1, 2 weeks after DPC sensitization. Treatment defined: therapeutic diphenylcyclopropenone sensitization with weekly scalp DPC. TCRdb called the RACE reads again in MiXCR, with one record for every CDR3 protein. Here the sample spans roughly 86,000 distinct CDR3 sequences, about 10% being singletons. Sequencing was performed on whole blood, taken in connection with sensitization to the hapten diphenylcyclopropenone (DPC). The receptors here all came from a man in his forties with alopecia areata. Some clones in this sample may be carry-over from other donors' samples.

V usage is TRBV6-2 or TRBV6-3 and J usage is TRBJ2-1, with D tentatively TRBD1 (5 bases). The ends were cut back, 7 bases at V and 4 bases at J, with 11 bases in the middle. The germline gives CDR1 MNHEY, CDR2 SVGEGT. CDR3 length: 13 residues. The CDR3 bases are TGTGCCAGCACTAGGGGCCTATACAATGAGCAGTTCTTC. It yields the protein CASTRGLYNEQFF.

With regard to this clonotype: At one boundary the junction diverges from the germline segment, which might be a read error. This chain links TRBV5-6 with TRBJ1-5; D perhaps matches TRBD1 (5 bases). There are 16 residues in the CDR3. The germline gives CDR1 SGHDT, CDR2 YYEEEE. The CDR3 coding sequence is TGTGACAGCAGCTTGGGAGGGGCGCATAGCAATCAGCCCCAGCATTTT. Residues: CDSSLGGAHSNQPQHF. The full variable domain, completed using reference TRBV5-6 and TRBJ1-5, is DAGVTQSPTHLIKTRGQQVTLRCSPKSGHDTVSWYQQALGQGPQFIFQYYEEEERQRGNFPDRFSGHQFPNYSSELNVNALLLGDSALYLCDSSLGGAHSNQPQHFGDGTRLSIL.

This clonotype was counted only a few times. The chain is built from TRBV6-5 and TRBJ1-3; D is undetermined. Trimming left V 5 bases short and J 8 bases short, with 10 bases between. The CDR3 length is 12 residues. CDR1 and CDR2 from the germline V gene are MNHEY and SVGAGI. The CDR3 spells CASSQDLHTIYF. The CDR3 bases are TGTGCCAGCAGTCAGGACCTCCACACCATATATTTT.

CDR3 region: CASSQDLDREQFF. CDR3 nucleotides: TGCGCCAGCAGCCAAGACCTGGACAGGGAGCAGTTCTTC. This sequence joins TRBV4-3 and TRBJ2-1; 7 bases map to TRBD1. CDR1 LGHNA and CDR2 YSLEER come from the germline V gene. The length of the CDR3 is 13 residues. V dropped 0 bases and J dropped 10; count of bases not matched to a gene: 3.

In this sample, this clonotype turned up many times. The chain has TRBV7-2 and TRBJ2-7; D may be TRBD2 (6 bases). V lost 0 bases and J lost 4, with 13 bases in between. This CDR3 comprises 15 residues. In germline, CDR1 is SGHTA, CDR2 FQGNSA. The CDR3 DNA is TGTGCCAGCAGCTTAGCCCACGGGAGCAAGTACGAGCAGTACTTC. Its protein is CASSLAHGSKYEQYF.

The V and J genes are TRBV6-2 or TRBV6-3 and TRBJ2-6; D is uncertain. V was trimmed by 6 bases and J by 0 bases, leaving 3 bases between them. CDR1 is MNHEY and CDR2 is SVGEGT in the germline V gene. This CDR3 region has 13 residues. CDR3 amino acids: CASRGSGANVLTF. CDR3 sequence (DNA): TGTGCCAGCAGGGGCTCTGGGGCCAACGTCCTGACTTTC.

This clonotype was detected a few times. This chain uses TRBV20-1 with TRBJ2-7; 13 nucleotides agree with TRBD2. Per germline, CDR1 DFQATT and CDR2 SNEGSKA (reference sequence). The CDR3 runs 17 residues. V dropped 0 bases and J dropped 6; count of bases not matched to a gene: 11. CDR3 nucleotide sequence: TGCAGTGCTAGAGATGAACTAGCGGGAGGGCCATATCTCGAGCAGTACTTC. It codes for CSARDELAGGPYLEQYF.

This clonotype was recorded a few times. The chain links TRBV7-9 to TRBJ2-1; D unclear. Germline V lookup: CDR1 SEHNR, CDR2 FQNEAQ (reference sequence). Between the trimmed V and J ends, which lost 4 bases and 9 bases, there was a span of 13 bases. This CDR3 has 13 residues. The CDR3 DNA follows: TGTGCCAGCAGCTCACCGAGAGCGCGTGAGCAGTTCTTC. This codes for CASSSPRAREQFF.

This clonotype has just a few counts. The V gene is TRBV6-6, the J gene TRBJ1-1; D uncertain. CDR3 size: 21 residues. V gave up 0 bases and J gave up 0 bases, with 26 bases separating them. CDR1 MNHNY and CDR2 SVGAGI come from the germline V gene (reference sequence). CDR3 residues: CASSYSSPLQSAARMNTEAFF. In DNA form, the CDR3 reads TGTGCCAGCAGTTACTCGAGCCCCTTACAGTCAGCGGCCCGTATGAACACTGAAGCTTTCTTT.

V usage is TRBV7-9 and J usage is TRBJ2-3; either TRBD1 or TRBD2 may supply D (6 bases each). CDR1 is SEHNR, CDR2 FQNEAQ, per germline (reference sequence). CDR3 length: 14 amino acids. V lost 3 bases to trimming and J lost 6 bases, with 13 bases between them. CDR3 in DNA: TGTGCCAGCAGCTTTGAGGGGGACTCGGATACGCAGTATTTT. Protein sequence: CASSFEGDSDTQYF.